Shown below are 8 T cell receptor beta chains from a single sample sequenced in a study of T cell changes during pregnancy in multiple sclerosis. TCRdb keeps only in-frame clones here, not all; method: immunoSEQ multiplex PCR. The top ten clones hold over 1% of a sample with 55,000 to 75,000 clones, 91% of them seen once. Sequencing used peripheral blood, obtained after pregnancy. These receptors were taken from a female donor in good health, enrolled as a control in a pregnancy study.

CDR3 protein: CASSFGGTNTGELFF. Here the CDR3 DNA reads TGTGCCAGCAGCTTCGGGGGGACGAACACCGGGGAGCTGTTTTTT. The chain combines TRBV5-6 with TRBJ2-2; 7 bases are a match to TRBD2. J gave up 0 bases and V 2 bases, and 1 base lay outside the gene matches. Looked up from germline, CDR1 is SGHDT and CDR2 is YYEEEE. The CDR3 has 15 amino acids.

This rearrangement joins TRBV10-3 to TRBJ2-1; a weak D match, TRBD1 (7 bases). Germline V lookup: CDR1 ENHRY, CDR2 SYGVKD. V gave up 5 bases and J gave up 7 bases, with 15 bases separating them. The CDR3 length is 14 residues. CDR3 sequence: CAISLETGRNEQFF. In DNA, the CDR3 is TGTGCCATCAGTCTCGAGACAGGGAGGAATGAGCAGTTCTTC.

This chain links TRBV7-3 with TRBJ2-2, with TRBD2 as a possible D gene (6 bases). Between the trimmed V and J ends, which lost 6 bases and 2 bases, there was a span of 10 bases. Germline V gives CDR1 SGHTA, CDR2 FQGTGA. The CDR3 length is 14 residues. The CDR3 DNA follows: TGTGCCAGCAGTGGGACTGCCAACACCGGGGAGCTGTTTTTT. It yields the protein CASSGTANTGELFF.

V and J are TRBV5-5 and TRBJ2-7, with D unclear. The ends were cut back, 2 bases at V and 0 bases at J, with 15 bases in the middle. The CDR3 is made up of 16 amino acids. CDR1 is SGHKS, CDR2 YYEKEE, per germline (reference sequence). This CDR3 is CASSFPVGTSSYEQYF. The CDR3 DNA follows: TGTGCCAGCAGCTTTCCGGTGGGCACGAGCTCCTACGAGCAGTACTTC.

This clone showed up just once. The rearrangement links TRBV9 to TRBJ2-3; D possibly corresponds to TRBD1 (6 bases). There are 14 residues in the CDR3. Between the trimmed V and J ends, which lost 3 bases and 4 bases, there was a span of 12 bases. Germline CDR1 SGDLS, CDR2 YYNGEE. CDR3 residues: CASSGMDSADTQYF. CDR3 bases: TGTGCCAGCAGCGGGATGGACAGCGCAGATACGCAGTATTTT.

The rearrangement links TRBV6-1 to TRBJ1-1, with D tentatively TRBD1 (6 bases). This CDR3 has 15 amino acids. The germline V and J ends were trimmed by 6 bases and 4 bases, with 18 bases remaining between them. The germline V gene encodes CDR1 MNHNS and CDR2 SASEGT. Here the CDR3 DNA reads TGTGCCAGCAGCCTACCGGACGGGGGGCCCACTGAAGCTTTCTTT. Translated, it gives CASSLPDGGPTEAFF.

The count of this clone is one. V is TRBV4-2 and J is TRBJ2-2, with D possibly TRBD2 on 6 matching bases. The germline V and J ends were trimmed by 4 bases and 2 bases, with 8 bases remaining between them. Germline CDR1 reads LGHNA; CDR2 reads YNFKEQ. The CDR3 covers 14 residues. The CDR3 region is CASSRDLNTGELFF. CDR3 DNA sequence: TGTGCCAGCAGCCGGGACTTAAACACCGGGGAGCTGTTTTTT.

The chain joins TRBV9 to TRBJ1-5; D is unresolved. V was clipped by 1 base and J by 8 bases, with 13 bases between them. CDR3 length: 14 amino acids. Germline loops: CDR1 SGDLS, CDR2 YYNGEE. The CDR3: CASSVTGIGEPQHF. In DNA form, the CDR3 reads TGTGCCAGCAGCGTAACCGGGATCGGAGAGCCCCAGCATTTT.